Given below is one T cell receptor (beta chain) in context. Assay: immunoSEQ multiplex PCR; the TCRdb copy retains only in-frame clones and omits some. The sample carries tens of thousands of clones, around 84% recorded once. This sample was taken from a study of blood T cell repertoires in COVID-19. Study context: Nucleic acid was either cDNA or gDNA, and it came from T cells, B-cell-depleted T cells, or PBMCs.

The CDR3 is made up of 17 amino acids. Trimming at V came to 5 bases and at J to 0 bases, leaving 11 bases not matched to a gene. Germline V gives CDR1 LGHNA, CDR2 YNFKEQ. The clonotype was recovered from a man aged 65-85 years with acute or convalescent COVID-19. The rearrangement uses TRBV4-2 and TRBJ2-7; 9 nucleotides line up with TRBD2. Material for sequencing was peripheral blood. This CDR3 is CASSIGQTSGLSYEQYF. The CDR3 DNA is TGTGCCAGCAGCATAGGTCAGACTAGCGGACTCTCCTACGAGCAGTACTTC.